This TCR beta chain was found in a study of T-cell reconstitution after alpha-beta-depleted transplantation in children. The TCRbeta library incorporated unique molecular identifiers. MiXCR, applied by TCRdb to the PCR reads, yields one record per CDR3 protein. The sample carries around 230,000 distinct CDR3 sequences, approximately 15% recorded once. Regarding the study as a whole: When one year had passed after transplant, most T-cell counts and diversity came from newly produced T cells. Some patients showed high day-60 TCRbeta diversity, which derived from surviving recipient T cells and thymic progenitors. Several hundred expanded graft clones reportedly supplied alpha-beta T cells about two months after transplant.

The CDR3 is made up of 17 amino acids. Unmatched junction bases numbered 14, after V lost 7 bases and J lost 3 bases. The V gene's germline CDR1 is MNHEY and CDR2 SMNVEV (reference sequence). A few counts support this clonotype. Antigen: not known. The chain employs TRBV27 and TRBJ1-1; 10 bases align to TRBD1. Here the sequenced sample was PBMCs, mostly from graft donor cells, taken 360 days after TCRalphabeta/CD19-depleted stem cell transplant. The TCR was taken from a male patient between 2 and 15 years old who had a stem cell transplant for acute lymphoblastic leukemia, so the T cells may come from the graft donor. The CDR3 DNA is TGTGCCAGCATCAGTTTTGGGGGGACAGGGGAGGACACTGAAGCTTTCTTT. Its protein is CASISFGGTGEDTEAFF.